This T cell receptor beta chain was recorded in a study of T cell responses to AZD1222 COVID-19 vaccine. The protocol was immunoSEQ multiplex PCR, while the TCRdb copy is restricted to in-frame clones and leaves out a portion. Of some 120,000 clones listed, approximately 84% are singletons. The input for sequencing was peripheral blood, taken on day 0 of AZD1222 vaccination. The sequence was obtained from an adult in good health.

CDR3 sequence: CASSLGDREYEQYF. The CDR3 DNA reads as TGTGCCAGCAGCTTAGGGGACAGAGAATACGAGCAGTACTTC. This sequence joins TRBV7-6 and TRBJ2-7; 7 nucleotides match TRBD1. The CDR3 contains 14 residues. CDR1 SGHVS and CDR2 FNYEAQ come from the germline V gene. V gave up 1 base and J gave up 4 bases; unmatched junction bases: 4.